These 24 T cell receptor beta chains were sequenced from one sample in a study of blood T cell repertoires in COVID-19. Only in-frame clones appear in the TCRdb table, and some are missing; sequencing was by immunoSEQ multiplex PCR. The data contain about 410,000 clones, around nine tenths of them seen just once; the ten biggest clones take up approximately 1.5%. Sequencing was performed on peripheral blood. The receptors here all came from a woman aged 40 to 49 with COVID-19, enrolled during active disease.

This chain joins TRBV19 and TRBJ2-3, with 7 bases fitting TRBD1. The CDR3 extends over 15 amino acids. Germline CDR1 and CDR2: LNHDA and SQIVND (reference sequence). Losses at the gene ends were 3 bases for V and 0 bases for J; bases not matched to a gene: 3. CDR3 sequence: CASSIYRGSTDTQYF. In DNA form, the CDR3 reads TGTGCCAGTAGTATCTACAGGGGCAGCACAGATACGCAGTATTTT. The whole variable domain, remainder taken from reference TRBV19 and TRBJ2-3, is DGGITQSPKYLFRKEGQNVTLSCEQNLNHDAMYWYRQDPGQGLRLIYYSQIVNDFQKGDIAEGYSVSREKKESFPLTVTSAQKNPTAFYLCASSIYRGSTDTQYFGPGTRLTVL.

The V and J genes are TRBV18 and TRBJ2-3; weak D call: TRBD2 (6 bases). The germline V gene has CDR1 KGHSH and CDR2 LQKENI. This CDR3 contains 14 residues. Trimming left V 3 bases short and J 6 bases short, with 13 bases between. CDR3 DNA sequence: TGTGCCAGCTCACCGACAGCGGGCTACGATACGCAGTATTTT. It encodes CASSPTAGYDTQYF.

CDR3 residues: CTSSQVHRAILEKLFF. The CDR3 DNA reads as TGCACCAGCAGCCAAGTGCACAGGGCTATACTCGAAAAACTGTTTTTT. The chain joins TRBV1 to TRBJ1-4; TRBD1 is the table's D call and was not checked against the DNA. TRBV1 is an annotated pseudogene. This CDR3 spans 16 amino acids.

V usage is TRBV9 and J usage is TRBJ1-5; a possible D gene is TRBD1 (5 bases). Germline CDR1 SGDLS, CDR2 YYNGEE. V lost 5 bases and J lost 0, with 12 bases in between. CDR3 length equals 15 residues. The CDR3 nucleotides read TGTGCCAGCAGTGGTCAGGGAAATAGCAATCAGCCCCAGCATTTT. It specifies CASSGQGNSNQPQHF.

The V gene is TRBV28, the J gene TRBJ1-3, with 10 nucleotides matching TRBD1. Germline CDR1 MDHEN, CDR2 SYDVKM. The CDR3 consists of 16 residues. Trimming cost V 0 bases and J 2 bases; bases outside gene matches: 1. CDR3 sequence: CASSLWGQGTGNTIYF. As DNA, the CDR3 is TGTGCCAGCAGTTTATGGGGACAGGGGACTGGAAACACCATATATTTT.

The chain carries TRBV2 and TRBJ2-4; TRBD2 might be the D (6 bases). The V end was cut by 6 bases, the J end by 5 bases, with 14 bases between. Germline CDR1 and CDR2: SNHLY and FYNNEI. The CDR3 spans 14 residues. CDR3 nucleotide sequence: TGTGCCAGCAGGGGGACTCTTCAGGAAAACATTCAGTACTTC. Its protein is CASRGTLQENIQYF.

The gene calls are TRBV7-2 and TRBJ1-3; maybe TRBD1 (6 bases). The CDR3 is made up of 16 amino acids. Germline values: CDR1 SGHTA, CDR2 FQGNSA. V lost 3 bases to trimming and J lost 2 bases, with 14 bases between them. As DNA, the CDR3 is TGTGCCAGCAGCTTGGGTCAGGGGTCGGCTGGAAACACCATATATTTT. Translation: CASSLGQGSAGNTIYF.

The V call is TRBV6-6, the J call TRBJ1-1; D unclear. The CDR3 loop spans 13 amino acids. Trimming pared 6 bases from V and 0 bases from J, leaving 8 bases between. Germline V gene data show CDR1 as MNHNY and CDR2 as SVGAGI (reference sequence). The CDR3 sequence is CASSSTVNTEAFF. The CDR3 DNA sequence: TGTGCCAGCAGCTCAACAGTGAACACTGAAGCTTTCTTT.

The rearrangement links TRBV28 to TRBJ1-2; tentative D call: TRBD1 (6 bases). This CDR3 comprises 14 residues. Germline V CDR1 and CDR2: MDHEN, SYDVKM. V was clipped by 8 bases and J by 6 bases, with 19 bases between them. This CDR3 reads CASASTGWTHGYTF. DNA for the CDR3: TGTGCCAGCGCTTCCACAGGGTGGACTCATGGCTACACCTTC.

The rearrangement uses TRBV14 and TRBJ1-3; D perhaps matches TRBD1 (6 bases). Trimming removed 2 bases from V and 0 bases from J, with 14 bases in between. Germline V gene data show CDR1 as SGHDN and CDR2 as FVKESK. This CDR3 spans 17 amino acids. CDR3 sequence (DNA): TGTGCCAGCAGCCAACTGGGACATGTGAGCTCTGGAAACACCATATATTTT. Translating gives CASSQLGHVSSGNTIYF.

This clone was counted a single time. The V and J genes are TRBV9 and TRBJ1-2; TRBD1 matches at 7 bases. Germline V lookup: CDR1 SGDLS, CDR2 YYNGEE. The CDR3 has 15 residues. V lost 3 bases and J lost 1; bases outside the gene matches: 6. The CDR3 nucleotides read TGTGCCAGCAGCGCCGGGACAGCTTATAACTATGGCTACACCTTC. Encoded protein: CASSAGTAYNYGYTF.

The rearrangement uses TRBV7-9 and TRBJ1-2, with 8 bases fitting TRBD1. CDR1 is SEHNR, CDR2 FQNEAQ, per germline (reference sequence). Trimming cost V 2 bases and J 5 bases; bases outside gene matches: 19. The CDR3 sequence is 19 residues long. The CDR3 loop reads CASSLPGQGVIRTGYGYTF. Written as DNA, the CDR3 is TGTGCCAGCAGCTTACCCGGACAGGGAGTAATCCGGACGGGATATGGCTACACCTTC.

V usage is TRBV6-5 and J usage is TRBJ2-1; D possibly corresponds to TRBD2 (5 bases). Germline CDR1 MNHEY, CDR2 SVGAGI. V dropped 0 bases and J dropped 7 bases, with 10 bases sitting between them. This CDR3 is built from 14 residues. The CDR3 sequence: CASSYSTINNEQFF. DNA for the CDR3: TGTGCCAGCAGTTACTCGACTATTAATAATGAGCAGTTCTTC.

This clone occurred many times. This sequence joins TRBV27 and TRBJ2-7; 10 bases line up with TRBD1. This CDR3 comprises 14 residues. The V segment lost 3 bases and the J segment 7 bases; nucleotides outside the gene matches: 6. Germline V gives CDR1 MNHEY, CDR2 SMNVEV (reference sequence). CDR3 nucleotide sequence: TGTGCCAGCAGTTTTAGGGACAGGGGCCGGGAGCAGTACTTC. The encoded protein is CASSFRDRGREQYF.

V gene TRBV7-9 combines with J gene TRBJ2-5; no clear D gene. This CDR3 has 14 amino acids. The V gene's germline CDR1 is SEHNR and CDR2 FQNEAQ (reference sequence). V lost 1 base to trimming and J lost 2 bases, with 8 bases between them. CDR3 loop: CASSLVLAQETQYF. The CDR3 DNA reads as TGTGCCAGCAGCTTAGTACTCGCACAAGAGACCCAGTACTTC. Full variable domain (missing parts from reference TRBV7-9 and TRBJ2-5): DTGVSQNPRHKITKRGQNVTFRCDPISEHNRLYWYRQTLGQGPEFLTYFQNEAQLEKSRLLSDRFSAERPKGSFSTLEIQRTEQGDSAMYLCASSLVLAQETQYFGPGTRLLVL.

V is TRBV24-1 and J is TRBJ2-5; TRBD2 might be the D (6 bases). This CDR3 has 14 residues. V lost 3 bases to trimming and J lost 5 bases, with 12 bases between them. CDR1 KGHDR and CDR2 SFDVKD come from the germline V gene. The CDR3 is CATSDGGVQETQYF. CDR3 in DNA: TGTGCCACCAGTGATGGAGGGGTCCAGGAGACCCAGTACTTC.

The V gene is TRBV10-3, the J gene TRBJ2-2; 7 bases agree with TRBD2. Per the germline V gene, CDR1 is ENHRY and CDR2 is SYGVKD. The junction had 4 bases not matched to a gene; V was cut back by 4 bases and J by 2 bases. The CDR3 consists of 15 residues. CDR3 DNA sequence: TGTGCCATCAGTGTTCTAGCGGATAACACCGGGGAGCTGTTTTTT. It is translated as CAISVLADNTGELFF.

This chain links TRBV2 with TRBJ1-6; 8 nucleotides line up with TRBD1. The V gene's germline CDR1 is SNHLY and CDR2 FYNNEI. This CDR3 spans 15 amino acids. V trimming: 6 bases; J trimming: 6 bases; junction bases outside the gene matches: 7. The CDR3 region has the DNA TGTGCCAGCAGCTCAGACAGGGGCGGTAATTCACCCCTCCACTTT. Its translation is CASSSDRGGNSPLHF.

The chain joins TRBV5-5 to TRBJ2-5; 15 nucleotides align to TRBD2. This CDR3 spans 18 amino acids. CDR1 and CDR2 from the germline V gene are SGHKS and YYEKEE (reference sequence). Trimming took 4 bases from V and 2 from J; bases not matched to a gene: 9. The CDR3 loop is CASSPIGLAGGLQETQYF. CDR3 sequence (DNA): TGTGCCAGCAGCCCCATCGGACTAGCGGGGGGGCTTCAAGAGACCCAGTACTTC. The variable domain in full, completed from reference TRBV5-5 and TRBJ2-5, reads DAGVTQSPTHLIKTRGQQVTLRCSPISGHKSVSWYQQVLGQGPQFIFQYYEKEERGRGNFPDRFSARQFPNYSSELNVNALLLGDSALYLCASSPIGLAGGLQETQYFGPGTRLLVL.

This chain connects TRBV7-9 to TRBJ1-2, with a weak D call TRBD1 (5 bases). Trimming shortened V by 6 bases and J by 4 bases, and 12 bases separated the two germline ends. Germline V gene lookup returns CDR1 SEHNR and CDR2 FQNEAQ (reference sequence). This CDR3 has 13 residues. The CDR3 protein is CASRLGLGYGYTF. The CDR3, as DNA: TGTGCCAGCAGACTGGGACTTGGCTATGGCTACACCTTC.

The chain is built from TRBV7-3 and TRBJ2-1; maybe TRBD1 (5 bases). Germline V lookup: CDR1 SGHTA, CDR2 FQGTGA. Trimming shortened V by 8 bases and J by 7 bases, and 15 bases separated the two germline ends. The CDR3 has 13 amino acids. The CDR3 reads CASQNPGLNEQFF. CDR3 in DNA: TGTGCCAGCCAGAACCCAGGGTTGAATGAGCAGTTCTTC.

The genes are TRBV11-2 and TRBJ1-1; D perhaps matches TRBD1 (5 bases). V was trimmed by 10 bases and J by 10 bases, leaving 19 bases between them. The germline gives CDR1 SGHAT, CDR2 FQNNGV. This CDR3 is built from 12 residues. This CDR3 is CAIGRGSIGAFF. The DNA for the CDR3 is TGTGCCATTGGGCGGGGGTCCATCGGAGCTTTCTTT.

The V and J genes are TRBV7-3 and TRBJ2-1, with 7 positions matching TRBD1. Germline V gives CDR1 SGHTA, CDR2 FQGTGA. After removal of 2 bases from V and 8 bases from J, the junction contained 9 bases not matched to a gene. The length of the CDR3 is 15 residues. The CDR3 reads CASSLGQGEFYEQFF. The CDR3 coding sequence is TGTGCCAGCAGCTTAGGGCAGGGGGAGTTTTATGAGCAGTTCTTC. Together with reference TRBV7-3 and TRBJ2-1, the CDR3 gives the full variable domain: GAGVSQTPSNKVTEKGKYVELRCDPISGHTALYWYRQSLGQGPEFLIYFQGTGAADDSGLPNDRFFAVRPEGSVSTLKIQRTERGDSAVYLCASSLGQGEFYEQFFGPGTRLTVL.

V is TRBV5-1 and J is TRBJ1-2, with D possibly TRBD1 on 5 matching bases. Germline values: CDR1 SGHRS, CDR2 YFSETQ. Trimming removed 0 bases from V and 5 bases from J, with 11 bases in between. The CDR3 covers 14 residues. For the CDR3, the DNA is TGCGCCAGCAGCTTGGAGGATGACAGTTATGGCTACACCTTC. Translated: CASSLEDDSYGYTF.